A single sample is the source of the 8 T cell receptor beta chains below, sequenced in a study of blood T cell repertoires in COVID-19. Assay: immunoSEQ multiplex PCR; the TCRdb copy retains only in-frame clones and omits some. Of 150,000 or so clones listed, 65% to 90% are singletons. Sequenced material: peripheral blood. The receptors come from a man aged 55 to 70 with acute or convalescent COVID-19.

V usage is TRBV15 and J usage is TRBJ2-2, with 9 bases aligning to TRBD2. Germline V lookup: CDR1 LNHNV, CDR2 YYDKDF (reference sequence). CDR3 size: 17 residues. V shed 0 bases, J shed 2 bases, and the junction held 4 bases outside the gene matches. For the CDR3, the DNA is TGTGCCACCAGCAGAGATTTGCTAGCGGGAAACACCGGGGAGCTGTTTTTT. Protein sequence: CATSRDLLAGNTGELFF.

This chain uses TRBV10-2 with TRBJ1-5; TRBD1 agrees at 8 bases. The CDR3 length is 15 residues. CDR1 and CDR2 from the germline V gene are WSHSY and SAAADI. The J segment lost 4 bases and the V segment lost 1 base, leaving 3 bases of the junction unmatched. CDR3 sequence (DNA): TGCGCCAGCAGTGAGTTGACAGGGGAGAATCAGCCCCAGCATTTT. Translated: CASSELTGENQPQHF.

The V gene is TRBV5-1, the J gene TRBJ2-5, with unresolved D. Germline V gene lookup returns CDR1 SGHRS and CDR2 YFSETQ. Trimming took 3 bases from V and 3 from J, leaving 9 bases between them. There are 13 residues in the CDR3. CDR3 DNA sequence: TGCGCCAGCAGCTCGGTCCCAAAAGAGACCCAGTACTTC. It encodes CASSSVPKETQYF.

This clone was detected only a few times. The V and J genes are TRBV30 and TRBJ1-2; 7 bases match TRBD1. V lost 5 bases and J lost 2; bases outside the gene matches: 14. Per the germline V gene, CDR1 is GTSNPN and CDR2 is SVGIG (reference sequence). There are 16 residues in the CDR3. The CDR3 region is CAWFGRNRGRNYGYTF. The DNA of the CDR3 is TGTGCCTGGTTCGGAAGGAACAGGGGCCGCAACTATGGCTACACCTTC.

This rearrangement joins TRBV5-4 to TRBJ2-7, with 8 bases lining up with TRBD1. Germline assignment: CDR1 SGHNT and CDR2 YYREEE (reference sequence). This CDR3 has 14 amino acids. After removal of 0 bases from V and 7 bases from J, the junction contained 6 bases not matched to a gene. The CDR3 DNA reads TGTGCCAGCAGCTTGGAGACAGGGGCGAGTGAGCAGTACTTC. Translated: CASSLETGASEQYF.

The chain joins TRBV18 to TRBJ1-1; the D gene is possibly TRBD1 (5 bases). V was pared by 4 bases and J by 0 bases, with 12 bases between. CDR1 KGHSH and CDR2 LQKENI come from the germline V gene. The CDR3 runs 15 residues. The CDR3 bases are TGTGCCAGCTCACTAAGGGGTGGAGTGAACACTGAAGCTTTCTTT. This encodes CASSLRGGVNTEAFF.

The rearrangement links TRBV28 to TRBJ2-7; TRBD1 is a possible D gene (6 bases). Germline CDR1 MDHEN, CDR2 SYDVKM. The CDR3 is 14 residues long. With 0 bases removed from V and 5 bases from J, the gap between germline ends came to 11 bases. The CDR3 protein is CASSLWGADNEQYF. CDR3 nucleotides: TGTGCCAGCAGTTTATGGGGGGCAGACAACGAGCAGTACTTC.

V gene TRBV5-5 combines with J gene TRBJ1-6; the D is unclear. Between the trimmed V and J ends, which lost 3 bases and 0 bases, there was a span of 16 bases. Germline CDR1 SGHKS, CDR2 YYEKEE (reference sequence). This CDR3 contains 18 residues. Here the CDR3 reads CASSWAPIGSSYNSPLHF. CDR3 coding DNA: TGTGCCAGCAGCTGGGCCCCTATTGGGAGCTCCTATAATTCACCCCTCCACTTT. Using reference TRBV5-5 and TRBJ1-6 for the parts outside the CDR3, the full variable domain is DAGVTQSPTHLIKTRGQQVTLRCSPISGHKSVSWYQQVLGQGPQFIFQYYEKEERGRGNFPDRFSARQFPNYSSELNVNALLLGDSALYLCASSWAPIGSSYNSPLHFGNGTRLTVT.